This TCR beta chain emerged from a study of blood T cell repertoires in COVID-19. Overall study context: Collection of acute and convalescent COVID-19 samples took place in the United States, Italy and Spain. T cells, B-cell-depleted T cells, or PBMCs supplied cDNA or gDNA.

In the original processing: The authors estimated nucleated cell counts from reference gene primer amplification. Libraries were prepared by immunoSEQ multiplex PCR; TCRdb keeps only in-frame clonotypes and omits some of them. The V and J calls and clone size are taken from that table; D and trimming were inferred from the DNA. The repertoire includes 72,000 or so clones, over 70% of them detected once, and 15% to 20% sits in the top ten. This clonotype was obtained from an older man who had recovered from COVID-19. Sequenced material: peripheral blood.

This chain's CDR3 is CATSGTYSYEQYF. CDR3 bases: TGTGCCACCAGTGGCACCTACTCCTACGAGCAGTACTTC. The chain combines TRBV24-1 with TRBJ2-7, with D unresolved. V lost 5 bases to trimming and J lost 0 bases, with 7 bases between them. Germline V gene lookup returns CDR1 KGHDR and CDR2 SFDVKD. CDR3 length: 13 residues.